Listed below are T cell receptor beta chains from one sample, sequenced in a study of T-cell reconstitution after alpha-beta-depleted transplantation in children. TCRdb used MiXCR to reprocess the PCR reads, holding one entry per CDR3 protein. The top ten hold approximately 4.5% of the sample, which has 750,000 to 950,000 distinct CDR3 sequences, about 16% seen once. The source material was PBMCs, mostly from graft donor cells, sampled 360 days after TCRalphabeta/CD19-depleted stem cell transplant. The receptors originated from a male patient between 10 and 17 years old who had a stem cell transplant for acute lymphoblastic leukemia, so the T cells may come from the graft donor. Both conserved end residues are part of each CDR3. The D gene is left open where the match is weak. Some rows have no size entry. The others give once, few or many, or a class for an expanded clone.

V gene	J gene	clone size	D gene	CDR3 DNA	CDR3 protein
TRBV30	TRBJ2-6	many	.	TGTGCCTGGAGTGTACTGAGTGGGGCCAACGTCCTGACTTTC	CAWSVLSGANVLTF
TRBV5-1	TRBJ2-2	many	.	TGCGCCAGCAGCCTCGGACCCGGGAACACCGGGGAGCTGTTTTTT	CASSLGPGNTGELFF
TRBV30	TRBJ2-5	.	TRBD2	TGTGCCTGGAGTGTTTCCAGCGGGACGAAGGAGACCCAGTACTTC	CAWSVSSGTKETQYF
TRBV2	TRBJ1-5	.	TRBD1	TGTGCCAGCAGTGAAGCGGAGACAGGGGGAGGGCCCCAGCATTTT	CASSEAETGGGPQHF
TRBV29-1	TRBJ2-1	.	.	TGCAGCGTGCCCGAAGCTTCTGAGCAGTTCTTC	CSVPEASEQFF
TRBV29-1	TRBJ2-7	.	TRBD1	TGCAGCATAATAGGGGGCGCCCACGAGCAGTACTTC	CSIIGGAHEQYF
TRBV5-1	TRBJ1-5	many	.	TGCGCCAGCAGCTCCCCTGTGGGGGGCTTTCAGCCCCAGCATTTT	CASSSPVGGFQPQHF
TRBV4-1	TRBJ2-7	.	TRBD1	TGCGCCAGCAGCCTTAAGGGGGCCTCCTACGAGCAGTACTTC	CASSLKGASYEQYF
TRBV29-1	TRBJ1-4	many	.	TGCAGCGCCAAGACAGCGATCTCAACTAATGAAAAACTGTTTTTT	CSAKTAISTNEKLFF
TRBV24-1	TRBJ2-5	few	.	TGTGCCACCAGTGATTTGCACCCCGGGGACGGGGGTTTACAAGAGACCCAGTACTTC	CATSDLHPGDGGLQETQYF
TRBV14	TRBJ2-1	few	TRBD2	TGTGCCAGCAGCCTAACTAGCGGGATCTATGAGCAGTTCTTC	CASSLTSGIYEQFF
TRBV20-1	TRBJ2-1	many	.	TGCAGTGCTAGGGCCGGGACCTCGATCGGCAATGAGCAGTTCTTC	CSARAGTSIGNEQFF
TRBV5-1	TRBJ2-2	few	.	TGCGCCAGCAGCTTGGTAGTGGGAAAGAACACCGGGGAGCTGTTTTTT	CASSLVVGKNTGELFF
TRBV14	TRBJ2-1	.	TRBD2	TGTGCCAGCAGCGTCGGGACTAGCGGGCTCTACAATGAGCAGTTCTTC	CASSVGTSGLYNEQFF
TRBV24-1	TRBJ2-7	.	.	TGTGCCACCAGTGACCCTGGACTTAAGCAGTACTTC	CATSDPGLKQYF
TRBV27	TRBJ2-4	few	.	TGTGCCAGCAGTTGGAGGGGGGGTGTCATTCAGTACTTC	CASSWRGGVIQYF
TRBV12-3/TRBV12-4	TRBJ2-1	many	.	TGTGCCAGCAGTAGCCTCAATGAGCAGTTCTTC	CASSSLNEQFF
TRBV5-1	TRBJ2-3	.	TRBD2	TGCGCCAGCAGCTTTCCTAGCGGGACGGAAGATACGCAGTATTTT	CASSFPSGTEDTQYF
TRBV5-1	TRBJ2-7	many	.	TGCGCCAGCAGCTTCGGCACCCTGTCCTACGAGCAGTACTTC	CASSFGTLSYEQYF